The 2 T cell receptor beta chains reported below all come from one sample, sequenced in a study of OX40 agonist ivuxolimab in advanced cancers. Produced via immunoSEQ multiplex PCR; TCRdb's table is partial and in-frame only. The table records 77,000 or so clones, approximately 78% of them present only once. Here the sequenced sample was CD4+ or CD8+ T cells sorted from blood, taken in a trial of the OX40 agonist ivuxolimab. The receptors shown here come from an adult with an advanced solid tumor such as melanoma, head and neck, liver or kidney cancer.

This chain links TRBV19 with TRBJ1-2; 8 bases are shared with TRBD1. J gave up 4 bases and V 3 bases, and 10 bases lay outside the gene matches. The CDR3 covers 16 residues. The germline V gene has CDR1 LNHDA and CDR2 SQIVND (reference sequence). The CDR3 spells CASSIPRGQGSYGYTF. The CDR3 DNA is TGTGCCAGTAGTATCCCCCGTGGACAGGGTAGCTATGGCTACACCTTC.

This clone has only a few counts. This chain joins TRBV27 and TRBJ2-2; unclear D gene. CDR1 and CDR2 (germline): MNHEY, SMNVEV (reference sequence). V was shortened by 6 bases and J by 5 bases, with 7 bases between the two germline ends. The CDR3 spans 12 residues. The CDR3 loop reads CASSHSTGELFF. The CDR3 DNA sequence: TGTGCCAGCAGCCACAGTACCGGGGAGCTGTTTTTT.